A single T cell receptor beta chain is shown here with its context. Its antigen is unidentified. CD8 cells classed as naive were CD45RO-negative and positively selected for CCR7, excluding terminally differentiated effector memory CD45RA+ cells. Authors' analysis steps: In the immunoSEQ data, sequences were junction-only and lacked quality scores, so filtering differed. Libraries were prepared by immunoSEQ multiplex PCR; TCRdb keeps only in-frame clonotypes and omits some of them. D and trimming were read from the DNA, whereas the V and J calls and clone size are those reported in that table. The top ten clones hold 0.1% to 0.11% of a sample with roughly 550,000 clones, about 95% of them seen once. The sample is drawn from a study of shared clonotypes between healthy human individuals. Turning to the study itself: The plates for each donor numbered three CD4 naive, three CD4 memory, two CD8 naive and one CD8 memory.

The CDR3 consists of 14 residues. CDR1 is SGHDT and CDR2 is YYEEEE in the germline V gene. Trimming cost V 0 bases and J 3 bases, with 10 bases left between them. Study-wide points: Sharing across four donors was seen in approximately 5.2% of naive CD4 clonotypes.

The V gene is TRBV5-6, the J gene TRBJ2-7, with D tentatively TRBD1 (5 bases). The TCR originated in a woman in her twenties or thirties in good health. The sequenced sample was naive CD8+ T cells sorted from blood. CDR3 sequence reads: CASSLGDSLYEQYF. CDR3 DNA: TGTGCCAGCAGCTTGGGAGACAGCCTCTACGAGCAGTACTTC.